Listed below are T cell receptor beta chains from one sample, sequenced in a study of patients and donors after allogeneic stem cell transplantation. TCRdb reprocessed the RT-PCR reads via MiXCR and lists one record per CDR3 protein. The sample gives 190,000 or so distinct CDR3 sequences, roughly 40% of which show up once; about 30% is in the top ten. Sequencing input: blood, either unsorted or a sorted T cell fraction (not recorded which). The receptors shown here come from a human donor who was either an allogeneic HSCT recipient or a stem cell or donor lymphocyte infusion donor (not recorded which). It is not recorded whose cells these are; they may come from a transplant donor. Both conserved end residues are part of each CDR3. A D gene is named only where the DNA matches it firmly. Not all rows give a size; the values are once, few, many and, for expanded clones, a class.

abundance	v_gene	j_gene	d_gene	CDR3aa	CDR3nt
-	TRBV20-1	TRBJ1-1	-	CSASGGPTEAFF	TGCAGTGCTAGTGGGGGGCCCACTGAAGCTTTCTTT
-	TRBV3-1	TRBJ1-2	-	CASSQEPRPWRANYGYTF	TGTGCCAGCAGCCAAGAACCAAGGCCGTGGAGGGCTAACTATGGCTACACCTTC
few	TRBV9	TRBJ1-3	-	CASSVGSAGNTIYF	TGTGCCAGCAGCGTAGGGTCGGCTGGAAACACCATATATTTT
-	TRBV30	TRBJ2-3	-	CAWNEGGEGTDTQYF	TGTGCCTGGAACGAGGGCGGAGAAGGCACAGATACGCAGTATTTT
few	TRBV3-1	TRBJ2-1	-	CASSPSPSARSYNEQFF	TGTGCCAGCAGCCCTTCCCCTAGCGCCCGCTCCTACAATGAGCAGTTCTTC
-	TRBV28	TRBJ2-2	TRBD1	CASSLLLGQGSGELFF	TGTGCCAGCAGTTTATTACTGGGACAGGGGAGCGGGGAGCTGTTTTTT
-	TRBV5-1	TRBJ1-4	-	CASSLEGNNEKLFF	TGCGCCAGCAGCTTGGAAGGCAACAATGAAAAACTGTTTTTT
-	TRBV7-2	TRBJ1-1	-	CASSNRRYPTEAFF	TGTGCCAGCAGCAATCGACGATACCCCACTGAAGCTTTCTTT
-	TRBV10-3	TRBJ2-1	TRBD2	CAIGIAGGVEQFF	TGTGCCATCGGGATAGCGGGAGGGGTTGAGCAGTTCTTC
many	TRBV24-1	TRBJ1-1	TRBD1	CATSGPGQGMNTEAFF	TGTGCCACCAGTGGCCCTGGACAGGGTATGAACACTGAAGCTTTCTTT
once	TRBV3-1	TRBJ2-7	-	CASSQNGQTYEQYF	TGTGCCAGCAGCCAGAACGGGCAGACGTACGAGCAGTACTTC
-	TRBV2	TRBJ1-2	-	CASSEVGRPGYGYTF	TGTGCCAGCAGTGAAGTTGGCAGGCCTGGCTATGGCTACACCTTC
few	TRBV6-1	TRBJ1-5	-	CASRAGEGSNQPQHF	TGTGCCAGCCGGGCAGGGGAGGGAAGCAATCAGCCCCAGCATTTT
-	TRBV6-2/TRBV6-3	TRBJ2-1	-	CASSHINEQFF	TGTGCCAGCAGTCACATCAATGAGCAGTTCTTC
few	TRBV5-1	TRBJ2-3	TRBD2	CASSSRLAGQRDTQYF	TGCGCCAGCAGCTCCCGACTAGCGGGACAGAGAGATACGCAGTATTTT
-	TRBV12-3/TRBV12-4	TRBJ2-7	-	CASSPWGQPGEEQYF	TGTGCCAGCAGTCCCTGGGGACAGCCGGGAGAAGAGCAGTACTTC
-	TRBV29-1	TRBJ1-2	-	CSVEDGGNRDLRRVYGYTF	TGCAGCGTTGAAGATGGGGGTAATCGGGACCTTCGCAGGGTATATGGCTACACCTTC
few	TRBV29-1	TRBJ2-1	-	CSVVRHEQFF	TGCAGCGTTGTACGGCATGAGCAGTTCTTC
-	TRBV28	TRBJ1-1	TRBD1	CASSLPAGQGNTEAFF	TGTGCCAGCAGTTTACCGGCCGGACAGGGAAACACTGAAGCTTTCTTT
-	TRBV6-2/TRBV6-3	TRBJ1-2	-	CASRRIDYGYTF	TGTGCCAGCAGAAGAATAGACTATGGCTACACCTTC
-	TRBV14	TRBJ2-1	-	CASSQDGTLISPGLSHNEQFF	TGTGCCAGCAGCCAAGATGGCACCCTGATTTCACCGGGACTCTCTCACAATGAGCAGTTCTTC
few	TRBV7-3	TRBJ2-2	-	CASSFRETGELFF	TGTGCCAGCAGCTTCAGGGAAACCGGGGAGCTGTTTTTT
-	TRBV29-1	TRBJ2-2	-	CSVDIGGANTGELFF	TGCAGCGTTGATATTGGCGGAGCGAACACCGGGGAGCTGTTTTTT
-	TRBV9	TRBJ1-2	-	CASSVEGLSQYGYTF	TGTGCCAGCAGCGTAGAAGGCCTTAGCCAGTATGGCTACACCTTC
-	TRBV29-1	TRBJ2-5	TRBD2	CSASTSGAWETQYF	TGCAGCGCCTCGACTAGCGGGGCTTGGGAGACCCAGTACTTC
-	TRBV5-1	TRBJ1-5	-	CASSLSPGDQPQHF	TGCGCCAGCAGCTTGTCCCCAGGGGATCAGCCCCAGCATTTT
-	TRBV4-1	TRBJ1-1	TRBD1	CASSQSPETGGLNTEAFF	TGCGCCAGCAGCCAATCCCCCGAGACAGGGGGACTGAACACTGAAGCTTTCTTT
-	TRBV6-2/TRBV6-3	TRBJ2-7	-	CASIQTGSPDEQYF	TGTGCCAGCATCCAGACTGGAAGTCCCGACGAGCAGTACTTC
-	TRBV5-1	TRBJ2-7	TRBD2	CASSLDLAETSYEQYF	TGCGCCAGCAGCTTGGACCTAGCGGAGACCTCCTACGAGCAGTACTTC
-	TRBV19	TRBJ1-5	-	CASSIDFRGGERSNQPQHF	TGTGCCAGTAGTATAGACTTCCGAGGAGGAGAGAGAAGCAATCAGCCCCAGCATTTT
few	TRBV20-1	TRBJ1-1	-	CSARDRWGGTEAFF	TGCAGTGCTAGAGATAGGTGGGGGGGAACTGAAGCTTTCTTT
-	TRBV4-3	TRBJ2-7	TRBD1	CASSQGWTGAAYEQYF	TGCGCCAGCAGCCAGGGTTGGACAGGGGCGGCCTACGAGCAGTACTTC
-	TRBV29-1	TRBJ2-3	TRBD1	CSVMTGNGADTQYF	TGCAGCGTCATGACAGGGAACGGGGCAGATACGCAGTATTTT
few	TRBV20-1	TRBJ2-3	-	CSNRGSLTFTDTQYF	TGCAGCAATCGTGGCTCCCTAACCTTCACAGATACGCAGTATTTT
once	TRBV12-3/TRBV12-4	TRBJ1-2	-	CASSPRGGPYGYTF	TGTGCCAGCAGCCCCCGGGGCGGACCCTATGGCTACACCTTC
-	TRBV20-1	TRBJ2-7	-	CSANGGPNYEQYF	TGCAGTGCTAACGGGGGACCTAACTACGAGCAGTACTTC
few	TRBV27	TRBJ2-7	-	CASSFGGREQYF	TGTGCCAGCAGTTTTGGGGGGCGCGAGCAGTACTTC
few	TRBV5-1	TRBJ1-2	TRBD1	CASSLEATGNYGYTF	TGCGCCAGCAGCTTGGAAGCGACAGGGAACTATGGCTACACCTTC
few	TRBV6-5	TRBJ1-4	TRBD1	CASRAGQPNEKLFF	TGTGCCAGCAGGGCGGGACAGCCTAATGAAAAACTGTTTTTT
-	TRBV28	TRBJ2-5	TRBD2	CASSLGLAGLQETQYF	TGTGCCAGCAGTTTGGGACTAGCGGGCCTCCAAGAGACCCAGTACTTC
few	TRBV4-3	TRBJ1-1	-	CASSQSTLTEAFF	TGCGCCAGCAGCCAATCCACCCTCACTGAAGCTTTCTTT
once	TRBV4-1	TRBJ1-4	-	CASSQGNGLRATKLFF	TGCGCCAGCAGCCAAGGGAACGGACTGCGGGCGACAAAACTGTTTTTT
few	TRBV12-3/TRBV12-4	TRBJ2-1	-	CASRPITSRGYNEQFF	TGTGCCAGCAGGCCCATTACCAGCCGGGGGTACAATGAGCAGTTCTTC
few	TRBV5-1	TRBJ1-1	-	CASSFRGEPTEAFF	TGCGCCAGCAGCTTTCGAGGGGAGCCCACTGAAGCTTTCTTT
-	TRBV12-3/TRBV12-4	TRBJ1-1	-	CASSWSGFGSRRGKAFF	TGTGCCAGCAGTTGGTCCGGCTTCGGATCCCGACGAGGTAAAGCTTTCTTT
-	TRBV7-9	TRBJ2-5	-	CASRLTSSETQYF	TGTGCCAGCAGACTCACGTCCAGCGAGACCCAGTACTTC
few	TRBV15	TRBJ1-3	-	CATSREAGEVNTIYF	TGTGCCACCAGCAGAGAGGCAGGGGAAGTAAACACCATATATTTT
-	TRBV12-3/TRBV12-4	TRBJ2-7	TRBD1	CASRTTGQGVHEQYF	TGTGCCAGCAGAACTACGGGACAGGGGGTCCACGAGCAGTACTTC
-	TRBV28	TRBJ1-1	-	CAHTRGDTEAFF	TGTGCCCACACCCGGGGGGACACTGAAGCTTTCTTT
few	TRBV12-3/TRBV12-4	TRBJ2-2	-	CASSYYGNTGELFF	TGTGCCAGCAGCTATTACGGGAACACCGGGGAGCTGTTTTTT
few	TRBV7-9	TRBJ1-1	-	CASSPSTASSNTEAFF	TGTGCCAGCAGCCCATCGACAGCCAGTTCGAACACTGAAGCTTTCTTT